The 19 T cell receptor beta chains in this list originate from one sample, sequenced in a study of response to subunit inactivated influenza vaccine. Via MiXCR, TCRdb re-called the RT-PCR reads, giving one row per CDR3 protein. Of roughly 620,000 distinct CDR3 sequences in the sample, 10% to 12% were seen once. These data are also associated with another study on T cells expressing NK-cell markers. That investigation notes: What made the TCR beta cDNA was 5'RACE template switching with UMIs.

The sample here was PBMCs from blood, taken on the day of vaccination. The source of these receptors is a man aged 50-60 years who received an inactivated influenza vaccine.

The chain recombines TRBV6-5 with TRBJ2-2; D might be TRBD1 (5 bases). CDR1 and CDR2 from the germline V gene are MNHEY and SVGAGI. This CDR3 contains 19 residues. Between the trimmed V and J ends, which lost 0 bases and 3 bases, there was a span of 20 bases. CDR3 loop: CASSYSRGSRFGHTGELFF. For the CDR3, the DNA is TGTGCCAGCAGTTACTCTAGGGGCAGTAGATTCGGACACACCGGGGAGCTGTTTTTT.

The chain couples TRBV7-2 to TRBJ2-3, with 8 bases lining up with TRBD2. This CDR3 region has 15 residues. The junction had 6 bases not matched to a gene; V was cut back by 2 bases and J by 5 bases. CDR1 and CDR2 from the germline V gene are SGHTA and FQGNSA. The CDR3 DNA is TGTGCCAGCAGCTTATACGGGAGGGCCTTAGATACGCAGTATTTT. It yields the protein CASSLYGRALDTQYF.

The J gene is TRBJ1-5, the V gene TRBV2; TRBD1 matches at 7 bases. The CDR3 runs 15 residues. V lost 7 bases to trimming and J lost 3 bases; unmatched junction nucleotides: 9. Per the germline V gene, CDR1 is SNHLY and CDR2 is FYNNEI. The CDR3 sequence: CASTKDRANNQPQHF. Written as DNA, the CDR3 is TGTGCCAGCACAAAAGACAGGGCGAACAATCAGCCCCAGCATTTT.

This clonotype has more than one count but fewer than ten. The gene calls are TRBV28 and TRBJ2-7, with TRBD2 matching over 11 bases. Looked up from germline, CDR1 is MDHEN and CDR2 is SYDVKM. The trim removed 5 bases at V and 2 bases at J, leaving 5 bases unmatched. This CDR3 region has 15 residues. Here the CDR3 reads CASSVVAGGAYEQYF. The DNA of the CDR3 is TGTGCCAGCAGTGTTGTAGCGGGAGGGGCCTACGAGCAGTACTTC. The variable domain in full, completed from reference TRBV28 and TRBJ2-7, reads DVKVTQSSRYLVKRTGEKVFLECVQDMDHENMFWYRQDPGLGLRLIYFSYDVKMKEKGDIPEGYSVSREKKERFSLILESASTNQTSMYLCASSVVAGGAYEQYFGPGTRLTVT.

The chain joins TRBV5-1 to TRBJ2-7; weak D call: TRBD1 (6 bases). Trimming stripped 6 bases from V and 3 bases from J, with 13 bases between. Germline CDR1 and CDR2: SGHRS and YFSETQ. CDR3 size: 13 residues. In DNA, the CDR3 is TGCGCCAGCAACCGGGACAAGGACTACGAGCAGTACTTC. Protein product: CASNRDKDYEQYF.

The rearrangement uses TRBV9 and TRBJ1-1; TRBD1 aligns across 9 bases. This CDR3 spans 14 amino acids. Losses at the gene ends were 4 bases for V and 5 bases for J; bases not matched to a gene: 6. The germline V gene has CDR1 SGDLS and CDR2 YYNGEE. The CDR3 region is CASSSGDRATEAFF. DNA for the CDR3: TGTGCCAGCAGCTCAGGGGACAGGGCGACTGAAGCTTTCTTT.

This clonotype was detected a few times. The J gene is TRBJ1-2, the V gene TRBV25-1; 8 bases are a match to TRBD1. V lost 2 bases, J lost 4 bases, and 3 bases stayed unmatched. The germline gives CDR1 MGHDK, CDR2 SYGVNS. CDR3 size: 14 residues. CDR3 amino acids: CASSEMDRVYGYTF. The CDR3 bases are TGTGCCAGCAGTGAAATGGACAGGGTCTATGGCTACACCTTC.

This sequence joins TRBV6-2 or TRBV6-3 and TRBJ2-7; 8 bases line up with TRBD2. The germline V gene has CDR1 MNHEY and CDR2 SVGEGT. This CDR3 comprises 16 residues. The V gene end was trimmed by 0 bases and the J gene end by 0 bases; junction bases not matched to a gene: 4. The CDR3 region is CASSYSSGSASYEQYF. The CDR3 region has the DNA TGTGCCAGCAGTTACTCGAGCGGGAGTGCCTCCTACGAGCAGTACTTC.

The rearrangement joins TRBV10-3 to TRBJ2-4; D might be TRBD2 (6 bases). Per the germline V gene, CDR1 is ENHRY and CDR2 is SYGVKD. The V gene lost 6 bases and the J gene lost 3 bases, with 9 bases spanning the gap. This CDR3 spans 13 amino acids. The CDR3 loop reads CAISREIKNIQYF. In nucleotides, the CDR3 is TGTGCCATCAGCCGGGAGATCAAAAACATTCAGTACTTC.

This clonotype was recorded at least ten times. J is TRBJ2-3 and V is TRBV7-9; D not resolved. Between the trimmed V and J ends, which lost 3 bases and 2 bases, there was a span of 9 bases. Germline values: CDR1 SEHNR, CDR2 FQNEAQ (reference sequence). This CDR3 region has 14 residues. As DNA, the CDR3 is TGTGCCAGCAGCTTTCGGCGGTCCACAGATACGCAGTATTTT. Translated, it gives CASSFRRSTDTQYF.

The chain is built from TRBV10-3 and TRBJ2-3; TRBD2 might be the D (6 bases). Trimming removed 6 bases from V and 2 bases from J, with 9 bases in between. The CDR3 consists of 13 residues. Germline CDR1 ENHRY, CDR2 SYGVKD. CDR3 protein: CAIRLAPTDTQYF. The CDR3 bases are TGTGCCATCAGACTAGCTCCCACAGATACGCAGTATTTT.

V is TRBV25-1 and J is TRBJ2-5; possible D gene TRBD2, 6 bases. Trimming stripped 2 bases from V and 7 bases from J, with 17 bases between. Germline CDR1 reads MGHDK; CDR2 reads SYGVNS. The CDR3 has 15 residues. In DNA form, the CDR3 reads TGTGCCAGCAGTGAACCAAGGACGGGGGTAGGGACCCAGTACTTC. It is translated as CASSEPRTGVGTQYF.

The CDR3 region has the DNA TGTGCCAGCAGCTTAGACAACTACGAGCAGTACTTC. Protein product: CASSLDNYEQYF. The chain employs TRBV7-2 and TRBJ2-7; D is undetermined. Trimming took 1 base from V and 3 from J, leaving 4 bases between them. CDR3 length: 12 residues. From germline, CDR1 is SGHTA and CDR2 FQGNSA.

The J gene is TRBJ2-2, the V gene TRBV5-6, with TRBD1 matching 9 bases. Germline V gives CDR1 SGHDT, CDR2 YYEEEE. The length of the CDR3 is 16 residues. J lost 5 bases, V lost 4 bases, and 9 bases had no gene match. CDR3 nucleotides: TGTGCCAGCAGCCTTTACGGAGGGACAGGGACCGGGGAGCTGTTTTTT. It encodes CASSLYGGTGTGELFF.

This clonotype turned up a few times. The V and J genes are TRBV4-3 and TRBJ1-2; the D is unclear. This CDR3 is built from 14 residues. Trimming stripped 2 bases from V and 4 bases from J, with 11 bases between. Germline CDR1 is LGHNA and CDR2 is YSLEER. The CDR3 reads CASSQSKSRYGYTF. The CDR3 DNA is TGCGCCAGCAGCCAAAGTAAGAGTCGCTATGGCTACACCTTC.

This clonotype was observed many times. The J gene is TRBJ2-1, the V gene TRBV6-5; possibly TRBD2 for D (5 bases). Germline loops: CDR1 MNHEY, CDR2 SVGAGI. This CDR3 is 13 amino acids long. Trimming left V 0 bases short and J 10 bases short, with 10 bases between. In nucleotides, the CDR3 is TGTGCCAGCAGTTACTCCTATAGCGCCGAGCAGTTCTTC. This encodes CASSYSYSAEQFF.

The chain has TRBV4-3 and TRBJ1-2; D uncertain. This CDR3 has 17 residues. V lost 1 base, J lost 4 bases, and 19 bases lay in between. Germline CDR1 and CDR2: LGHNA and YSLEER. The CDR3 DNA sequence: TGCGCCAGCAGCCAAGGGCCAGCGACGACGCTTCCCTATGGCTACACCTTC. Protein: CASSQGPATTLPYGYTF.

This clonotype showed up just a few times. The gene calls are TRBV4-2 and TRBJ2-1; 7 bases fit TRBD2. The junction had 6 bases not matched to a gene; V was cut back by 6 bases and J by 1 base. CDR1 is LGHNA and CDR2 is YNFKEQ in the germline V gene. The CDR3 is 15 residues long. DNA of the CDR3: TGTGCCAGCAGTACCCTAGCGGAATCCTACAATGAGCAGTTCTTC. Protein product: CASSTLAESYNEQFF.

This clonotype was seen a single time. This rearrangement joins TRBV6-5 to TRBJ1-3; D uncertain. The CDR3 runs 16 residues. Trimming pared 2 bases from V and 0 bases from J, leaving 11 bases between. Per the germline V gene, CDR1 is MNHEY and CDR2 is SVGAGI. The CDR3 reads CASSYTSGPSGNTIYF. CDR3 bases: TGTGCCAGCAGTTACACCTCAGGCCCCTCTGGAAACACCATATATTTT.